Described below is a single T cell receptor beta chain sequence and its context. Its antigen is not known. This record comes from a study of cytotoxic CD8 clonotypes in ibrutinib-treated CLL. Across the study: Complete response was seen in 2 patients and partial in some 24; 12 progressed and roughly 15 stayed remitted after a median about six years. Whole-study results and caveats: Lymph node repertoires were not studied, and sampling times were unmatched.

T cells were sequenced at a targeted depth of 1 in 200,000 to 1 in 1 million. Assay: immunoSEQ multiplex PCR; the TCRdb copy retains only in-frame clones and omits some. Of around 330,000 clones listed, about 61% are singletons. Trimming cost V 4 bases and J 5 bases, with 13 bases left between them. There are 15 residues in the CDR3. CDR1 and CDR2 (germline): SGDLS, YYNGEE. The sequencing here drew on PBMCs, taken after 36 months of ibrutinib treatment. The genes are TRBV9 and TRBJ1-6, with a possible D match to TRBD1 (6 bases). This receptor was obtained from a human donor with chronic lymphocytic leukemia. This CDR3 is CASSPLGTNNSPLHF. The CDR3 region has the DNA TGTGCCAGCAGCCCCTTGGGGACAAATAATTCACCCCTCCACTTT. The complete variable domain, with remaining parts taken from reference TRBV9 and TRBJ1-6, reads DSGVTQTPKHLITATGQRVTLRCSPRSGDLSVYWYQQSLDQGLQFLIQYYNGEERAKGNILERFSAQQFPDLHSELNLSSLELGDSALYFCASSPLGTNNSPLHFGNGTRLTVT.